This TCR beta chain was captured in a study of T cells in Graves' hyperthyroidism and ophthalmopathy (dated by TCRdb to the late 2010s). A note on the overall study: Peripheral blood samples were taken at initial diagnosis, before any treatment was given. The paper describes TCR Vbeta CDR3 sequencing of 135 peripheral blood samples, made up of 43 ophthalmopathy patients, some 76 hyperthyroidism patients and 17 progressor patients. Prospective prediction of ophthalmopathy was tested in an independent validation cohort consisting of roughly 19 hyperthyroidism patients and approximately 16 patients who later progressed to ophthalmopathy. The study also compared thyroid tissue and blood T-cell repertoires from a handful of Graves' hyperthyroidism patients. Following sampling, methimazole starting at 30 mg daily was given to hyperthyroidism patients, and high-dose intravenous methylprednisolone was given to ophthalmopathy patients. To identify TCR V-J signatures that set the groups apart, the researchers used a discovery cohort of 90 to 100 patients, made up of 40 to 45 with Graves' ophthalmopathy and about 60 with stable Graves' hyperthyroidism. The roughly 100 discovery patients were divided at random into training and test sets in a 7:3 ratio. Broader findings and caveats from the paper: Ophthalmopathy was separated from stable hyperthyroidism by a 13 V-J signature model, with over 85% sensitivity and about 81% specificity obtained in cross-validation and 80%/75% obtained in testing. During validation, the model predicted progression to ophthalmopathy a median of approximately 6 months ahead of onset, with more than 55% sensitivity and more than 72% specificity. Sample size was not statistically predetermined, and investigators were not blinded to group allocation. Most expanded thyroid clonotypes (frequency above 0.001) were also found in blood, which suggests that blood repertoires may mirror thyroid immune responses.

TCR beta CDR3 regions were amplified from RNA transcripts. A first-round RT-PCR of the TCR CDR3 used the HTBI primer set with the Qiagen OneStep RT-PCR kit. Libraries were constructed in a second round of multiplex PCR, after which size selection and purification were carried out. Paired-end sequencing of the libraries was performed with 100 bp reads on an Illumina HiSeq2000. The study's own analysis went as follows. SOAPnuke was used to process the raw data, with reads discarded if the reads contained adapters or uncalled bases, had a mean Phred below 15, or lacked an exact constant-primer or identifier match. High-quality paired reads were merged using COPE v1.2.5, and each unique nucleotide sequence was defined as a clonotype. MiTCR v1.1 was used to align the clonotypes against IMGT TRBV, TRBD and TRBJ reference segments. Only V-J combinations with frequency above 0.0001, covering 99% to 99.2% of repertoires, were analysed. A TCS score was defined as the ratio between F50 (clonal expansion) and ExV (chaos), using BLOSUM62-based TCRdist between CDR3 peptides within each V-J. Welch's t-statistics and random forest reduced some 510 V-J features to under 15, which were used in a naive Bayes classifier (R e1071). TCRdb reworked the public reads: Q25 trimming with fastp, MiXCR clone assembly, productive beta chains retained. Rows with one shared CDR3 protein collapse into an entry with the most common genes and DNA. For this entry, the V and J calls and clone size follow TCRdb and not the study's own pipeline. This sample has more than 550,000 distinct CDR3 sequences in its table, and approximately 15% of those were observed once. 15% to 18% of the sample is held by the ten biggest clonotypes.

A patient counted as having stable Graves' hyperthyroidism if no progression to ophthalmopathy occurred over 18 months of follow-up. Hyperthyroidism patients were newly diagnosed, with disease duration under 2 months, and aged 18 to 65 years. Any patient with an uncontrolled infection, another autoimmune disease, pregnancy or lactation was excluded. Diagnoses were based on clinical symptoms, serum thyroxine and TRAb, thyroid ultrasound and orbital computed tomography. PBMCs were separated from about 10 ml of fresh peripheral blood using Ficoll-Paque density gradient centrifugation. Total RNA was extracted using Trizol reagent, and RNA quality was assessed on an Agilent 2100 Bioanalyzer. In this sample, this clonotype turned up many times. Its antigen remains unidentified. Nothing much larger sits one base from this clone, and base qualities are not available. Including cysteine and phenylalanine, the CDR3 has 13 amino acids. Only the CDR3 DNA stays, 39 bases, in frame from base 1. The germline V gene specifies SNHLY as CDR1 and FYNNEI as CDR2. Compared with germline, V lacks 7 bases and J lacks 2 bases; bases without a gene match: 4.

The receptor chain draws on TRBV2 and TRBJ1-2; 7 of the junction bases match TRBD1. The sequence was obtained from a man aged 45-60 years with Graves' hyperthyroidism. The sample comprised blood. Here the CDR3 is given as CASNPGQNYGYTF. The DNA sequence is TGTGCCAGCAATCCGGGACAGAACTATGGCTACACCTTC.